Listed below are T cell receptor beta chains from one sample, sequenced in a study of Ad26.COV2.S vaccination and SARS-CoV-2 variants. The method was immunoSEQ multiplex PCR; TCRdb's version includes in-frame clones alone and lacks a portion of them. The data contain a few hundred thousand clones, roughly 90% of them singletons. The sample was peripheral blood, taken in a trial of Ad26.COV2.S vaccine versus placebo. Receptor source: a person aged 18-65 years who received the Ad26.COV2.S COVID-19 vaccine or a placebo. Both conserved end residues are part of each CDR3. The D gene is left open where the match is weak. Size is stated for part of the rows, as once, few or many counts, or as a class when the clone is expanded.

D gene	J gene	V gene	clone size	CDR3 DNA	CDR3 protein
NA	TRBJ1-4	TRBV5-1	NA	TGCGCCAGCAGCTTGCCCGAGACTAATGAAAAACTGTTTTTT	CASSLPETNEKLFF
NA	TRBJ1-3	TRBV5-4	NA	TGTGCCAGCAGCTTGGGGCCGCGTACTGGAAACACCATATATTTT	CASSLGPRTGNTIYF
TRBD2	TRBJ2-3	TRBV6-4	NA	TGTGCCAGCAGCAAACTGGGAGGGGGCACAGATACGCAGTATTTT	CASSKLGGGTDTQYF
NA	TRBJ1-3	TRBV7-9	once	TGTGCCAGCAGCTCTCTTAGGAGCTCTGGAAACACCATATATTTT	CASSSLRSSGNTIYF
NA	TRBJ1-4	TRBV6-2/TRBV6-3	NA	TGTGCCAGCAGTTACGGACGCCGTAATGAAAAACTGTTTTTT	CASSYGRRNEKLFF
NA	TRBJ1-4	TRBV11-3	NA	TGTGCCAGCAGTTCCACCGGGACCGGAGTTTTT	CASSSTGTGVF
NA	TRBJ1-5	TRBV19	NA	TGTGCCAGTAGTGTCCTGCTGGGCGATCAGCCCCAGCATTTT	CASSVLLGDQPQHF
TRBD1	TRBJ2-6	TRBV10-1	NA	TGCGCCAGCAGTGATGGGACAGCTGGGGCCAACGTCCTGACTTTC	CASSDGTAGANVLTF
TRBD2	TRBJ2-5	TRBV3-1/TRBV3-2	NA	TGTGCCAGCAGCCAAGAACGGGGGGGGCCGGAAGAGACCCAGTACTTC	CASSQERGGPEETQYF
TRBD2	TRBJ2-7	TRBV6-2/TRBV6-3	once	TGTGCCAGCAGCCTCGGGACTAGCGGGGGCCGCCCCCCCTACGAGCAGTACTTC	CASSLGTSGGRPPYEQYF
TRBD2	TRBJ2-5	TRBV5-1	NA	TGCGCCAGCAGCCTTGATTGGCGGGGGGGAAGAGAGACCCAGTACTTC	CASSLDWRGGRETQYF
NA	TRBJ1-5	TRBV9	few	TGTGCCAGCAGCGTAGATGGCAGGGTGGGAAATCAGCCCCAGCATTTT	CASSVDGRVGNQPQHF
NA	TRBJ1-4	TRBV3-1/TRBV3-2	once	TGTGCCAGCAGCCAATTCTACAGGAAGACAACTAATGAAAAACTGTTTTTT	CASSQFYRKTTNEKLFF
NA	TRBJ1-5	TRBV11-2	NA	TGTGCCAGCAGCTTAGGGAGGAACAATCAGCCCCAGCATTTT	CASSLGRNNQPQHF
NA	TRBJ2-1	TRBV7-9	NA	TGTGCCAGCAGCCCCTCGGTCAATGAGCAGTTCTTC	CASSPSVNEQFF
TRBD1	TRBJ1-4	TRBV14	NA	TGTGCCAGCAGCCGGACAGGGTTTGAAAAACTGTTTTTT	CASSRTGFEKLFF
TRBD1	TRBJ2-1	TRBV28	NA	TGTGCCAGCAGTTGGGGACAGGGGAGGAATGAGCAGTTCTTC	CASSWGQGRNEQFF
TRBD1	TRBJ2-3	TRBV9	NA	TGTGCCAGCAGCATGCCCAGGACAGGGCCCTTAGCAGATACGCAGTATTTT	CASSMPRTGPLADTQYF
NA	TRBJ2-3	TRBV7-3	NA	TGTGCCAGCAGCTTGGGTGCTAATACGCAGTATTTT	CASSLGANTQYF
TRBD1	TRBJ2-1	TRBV7-2	NA	TGTGCCAGCAGGGAACAGGGGAGAGGCTCCTACAATGAGCAGTTCTTC	CASREQGRGSYNEQFF
TRBD1	TRBJ2-7	TRBV18	NA	TGTGCCAGCTCACCAATTGGGGCAGGGGGAGACTACGAGCAGTACTTC	CASSPIGAGGDYEQYF
TRBD1	TRBJ2-5	TRBV7-9	NA	TGTGCCAGCAGCACGAGGGACAGGGGGTCCCAAGAGACCCAGTACTTC	CASSTRDRGSQETQYF
NA	TRBJ1-2	TRBV11-2	once	TGTGCCAGCAGCTTAGATCACGGGGGGTTGGGCTATGGCTACACCTTC	CASSLDHGGLGYGYTF
TRBD1	TRBJ1-5	TRBV19	NA	TGTGCCAGTAGCACAGGGGTTAATCAGCCCCAGCATTTT	CASSTGVNQPQHF
NA	TRBJ1-1	TRBV29-1	NA	TGCAGTTCGACAGTCTCGGGGGCGAACACTGAAGCTTTCTTT	CSSTVSGANTEAFF
TRBD1	TRBJ1-4	TRBV30	NA	TGTGCCTGGAAGGCGGGGTTCAGGGGGGGCGAAAAACTGTTTTTT	CAWKAGFRGGEKLFF
NA	TRBJ2-5	TRBV4-1	NA	TGCGCCAGCAGCCAAGATATTTTAGAGGAGACCCAGTACTTC	CASSQDILEETQYF
NA	TRBJ2-2	TRBV3-1/TRBV3-2	NA	TGTGCCAGCAGCCCACTCGACCGGGGGCTGAACACCGGGGAGCTGTTTTTT	CASSPLDRGLNTGELFF
NA	TRBJ2-7	TRBV28	NA	TGTGCCAGCAGTTTAGGGACATTCTACGAGCAGTACTTC	CASSLGTFYEQYF
NA	TRBJ2-4	TRBV4-3	NA	TGCGCCAGCAGCCAAGGAGACAGGGGACTAAAAAACATTCAGTACTTC	CASSQGDRGLKNIQYF
NA	TRBJ2-7	TRBV6-2/TRBV6-3	NA	TGTGCCAGCAGCCGAGGGAAGACAGGAATGGGCTCCTACGAGCAGTACTTC	CASSRGKTGMGSYEQYF
NA	TRBJ2-7	TRBV5-3	NA	TGTGCCAGAAGCTTGGCGCAAAGATTATACGAGCAGTACTTC	CARSLAQRLYEQYF
TRBD1	TRBJ1-1	TRBV7-9	NA	TGTGCCAGCAGCTCTCCGGGACAGCCGAACACTGAAGCTTTCTTT	CASSSPGQPNTEAFF
TRBD1	TRBJ2-1	TRBV28	NA	TGTGCCAGCAGTCCGCCAATCCGACAGGGTATGAATGAGCAGTTCTTC	CASSPPIRQGMNEQFF
TRBD2	TRBJ2-1	TRBV30	NA	TGTGCCTGGAGTGTAGCCGGGGGGGCGGGTAATGAGCAGTTCTTC	CAWSVAGGAGNEQFF
NA	TRBJ1-2	TRBV5-4	NA	TGTGCCAGCAGCTTAAAGGCCGGGGTATCCGACTATGGCTACACCTTC	CASSLKAGVSDYGYTF
NA	TRBJ1-5	TRBV19	NA	TGTGCCAGTAGTAGAGATACTTATGGCGGGCGGGTGTGGCAGCCCCAGCATTTT	CASSRDTYGGRVWQPQHF
NA	TRBJ1-4	TRBV6-5	NA	TGTGCCAGCAGTTCCGCGGGGGGAGAGGAAAAACTGTTTTTT	CASSSAGGEEKLFF
TRBD1	TRBJ2-5	TRBV20-1	NA	TGCAGTGCTAGTCATGGGACAGCCCAAGAGACCCAGTACTTC	CSASHGTAQETQYF
NA	TRBJ1-1	TRBV9	NA	TGTGCCAGCAGCGTAGCCCCAGAAAACACTGAAGCTTTCTTT	CASSVAPENTEAFF
TRBD1	TRBJ2-7	TRBV7-2	once	TGTGCCAGCAGCTTAGTCTGGACAGGAACCTACGAGCAGTACTTC	CASSLVWTGTYEQYF
TRBD2	TRBJ2-7	TRBV29-1	NA	TGCAGCGTTGAGGGACTAGCGGGGGGCCGATACGAGCAGTACTTC	CSVEGLAGGRYEQYF
NA	TRBJ2-2	TRBV4-2	NA	TGTGCCAGCAGCCAAGCTAGCGTTAGTGTCGCCGGGGAGCTGTTTTTT	CASSQASVSVAGELFF
TRBD1	TRBJ1-5	TRBV6-6	NA	TGTGCCAGCAGCAACAGGGGGGGTCAGCCCCAGCATTTT	CASSNRGGQPQHF
TRBD1	TRBJ2-5	TRBV2	once	TGTGCCAGCAGTCGGGACAGAATGACCTCCCAAGAGACCCAGTACTTC	CASSRDRMTSQETQYF
NA	TRBJ1-5	TRBV12-2	NA	TGTGCAAGTCGCCGCGCGGGGCGCGGCAATCAGCCCCAGCATTTT	CASRRAGRGNQPQHF
TRBD1	TRBJ2-7	TRBV5-4	few	TGTGCCAGCAGCAGAACAGGGGGCGCTTCCTACGAGCAGTACTTC	CASSRTGGASYEQYF
NA	TRBJ2-3	TRBV11-2	NA	TGTGCCAGCAGCTTAGATGGGGGCGGGGGCACAGATACGCAGTATTTT	CASSLDGGGGTDTQYF
TRBD1	TRBJ1-2	TRBV2	NA	TGTGCCAGCAGTCTCCGGGACAGGCTCTATGGCTACACCTTC	CASSLRDRLYGYTF
NA	TRBJ2-1	TRBV9	NA	TGTGCCAGCAGCGTAGGAAGCAATGAGCAGTTCTTC	CASSVGSNEQFF
TRBD1	TRBJ2-5	TRBV6-5	NA	TGTGCCAGCGAAAGGGACAGGGGAGTAGGAGAGACCCAGTACTTC	CASERDRGVGETQYF
NA	TRBJ1-3	TRBV10-3	NA	TGTGCCATCGGGGGAGGGGTATTCAGCTACTCTGGAAACACCATATATTTT	CAIGGGVFSYSGNTIYF
TRBD2	TRBJ2-5	TRBV9	NA	TGTGCCAGCAGCAACGGGGGGGCCCAAGAGACCCAGTACTTC	CASSNGGAQETQYF
NA	TRBJ1-1	TRBV6-1	NA	TGTGCCAGCAGTGAAATACTGAACACTGAAGCTTTCTTT	CASSEILNTEAFF
NA	TRBJ2-1	TRBV18	NA	TGTGCCAGCTCTTTAGACAGTTACTACAATGAGCAGTTCTTC	CASSLDSYYNEQFF
NA	TRBJ2-7	TRBV6-5	NA	TGTGCCAGCAGCACAAACAGAGGGACCTACGAGCAGTACTTC	CASSTNRGTYEQYF
NA	TRBJ2-2	TRBV4-2	NA	TGTGCCAGCAGCCAAGATTTTAGCCAGGCGAACACCGGGGAGCTGTTTTTT	CASSQDFSQANTGELFF